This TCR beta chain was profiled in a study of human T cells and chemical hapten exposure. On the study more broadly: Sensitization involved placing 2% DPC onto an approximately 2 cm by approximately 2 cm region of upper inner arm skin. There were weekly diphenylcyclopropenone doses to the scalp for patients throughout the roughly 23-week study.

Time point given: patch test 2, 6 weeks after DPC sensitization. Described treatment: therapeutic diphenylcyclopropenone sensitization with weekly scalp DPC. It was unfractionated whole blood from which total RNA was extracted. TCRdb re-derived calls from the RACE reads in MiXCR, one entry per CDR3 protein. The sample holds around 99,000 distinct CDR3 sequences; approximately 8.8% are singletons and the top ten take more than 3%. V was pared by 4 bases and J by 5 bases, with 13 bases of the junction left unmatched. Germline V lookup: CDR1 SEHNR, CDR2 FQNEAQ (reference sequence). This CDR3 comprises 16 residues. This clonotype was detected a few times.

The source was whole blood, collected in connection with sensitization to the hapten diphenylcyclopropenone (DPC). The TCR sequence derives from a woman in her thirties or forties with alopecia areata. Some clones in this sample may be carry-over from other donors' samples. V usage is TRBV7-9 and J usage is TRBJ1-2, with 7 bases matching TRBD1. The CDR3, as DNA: TGTGCCAGCAGCTCCGCGGGACAGACGTTCGGGTATGGCTACACCTTC. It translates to CASSSAGQTFGYGYTF.